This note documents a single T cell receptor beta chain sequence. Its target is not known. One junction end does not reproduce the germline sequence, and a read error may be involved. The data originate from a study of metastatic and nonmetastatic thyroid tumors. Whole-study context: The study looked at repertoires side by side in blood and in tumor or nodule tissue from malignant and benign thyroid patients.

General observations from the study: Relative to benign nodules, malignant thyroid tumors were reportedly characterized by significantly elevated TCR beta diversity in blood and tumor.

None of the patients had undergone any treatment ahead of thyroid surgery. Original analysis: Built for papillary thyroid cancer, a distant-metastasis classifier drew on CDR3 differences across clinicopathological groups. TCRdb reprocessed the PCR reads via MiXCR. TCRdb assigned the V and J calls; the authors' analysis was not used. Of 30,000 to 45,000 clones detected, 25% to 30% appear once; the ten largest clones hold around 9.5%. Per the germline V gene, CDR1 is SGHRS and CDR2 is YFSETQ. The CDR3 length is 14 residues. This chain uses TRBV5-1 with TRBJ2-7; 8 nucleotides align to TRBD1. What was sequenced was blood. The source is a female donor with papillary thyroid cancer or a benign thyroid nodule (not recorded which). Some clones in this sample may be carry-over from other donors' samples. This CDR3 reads CACSLGDRSSEQYF. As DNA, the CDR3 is TGCGCCTGCAGCTTAGGGGACAGGTCCTCCGAGCAGTACTTC.